These 26 T cell receptor beta chains came from one sample sequenced in a study of cytomegalovirus exposure and HLA in healthy donors (dated by TCRdb to 2016 to 2017). The library was produced with the immunoSEQ multiplex PCR assay. TCRdb carries this immuneACCESS record with in-frame sequences only. Its versions omit some clonotypes, under half of them owing to an unresolved V gene in the studies checked, with the rest unexplained. The sample yields more than 300,000 clones; 75% to 90% were counted once. The ten largest account for roughly 0.75% of the sample. Sequenced sample: PBMCs. The receptors shown here come from a woman between 18 and 30 years old in good health and CMV-seronegative.

The gene calls are TRBV5-1 and TRBJ2-1, with D tentatively TRBD2 (6 bases). V gave up 3 bases and J gave up 8 bases, with 12 bases separating them. CDR3 size: 13 residues. Germline V gene lookup returns CDR1 SGHRS and CDR2 YFSETQ. DNA of the CDR3: TGCGCCAGCAGCTCCCACCCTAGCGATGAGCAGTTCTTC. Translation: CASSSHPSDEQFF.

This chain joins TRBV6-1 and TRBJ2-5, with D maybe TRBD2 (5 bases). The CDR3 loop spans 13 amino acids. V was shortened by 2 bases and J by 3 bases, with 7 bases between the two germline ends. Germline V CDR1 and CDR2: MNHNS, SASEGT. Here the CDR3 reads CASSEREEETQYF. The CDR3 DNA reads TGTGCCAGCAGTGAACGGGAAGAAGAGACCCAGTACTTC.

The V call is TRBV14, the J call TRBJ2-1; the match to TRBD2 covers 13 bases. Germline V gene lookup returns CDR1 SGHDN and CDR2 FVKESK. With V trimmed by 4 bases and J by 9 bases, 12 bases remained unmatched. CDR3 size: 17 residues. CDR3 sequence reads: CASSLTSGRAWASEQFF. The CDR3 region has the DNA TGTGCCAGCAGCCTTACTAGCGGGAGGGCCTGGGCAAGTGAGCAGTTCTTC.

Only one count was recorded for this clone. The chain is built from TRBV28 and TRBJ2-3, with TRBD1 matching over 9 bases. In germline, CDR1 is MDHEN, CDR2 SYDVKM. CDR3 length: 19 residues. V lost 2 bases, J lost 1 base, and 13 bases stayed unmatched. DNA for the CDR3: TGTGCCAGCAGTTTAAGCCTCGGGACAGGGTTGTACGGCACAGATACGCAGTATTTT. Translation: CASSLSLGTGLYGTDTQYF.

The rearrangement uses TRBV7-9 and TRBJ2-3; no definite D call. The V end lost 4 bases, the J end lost 6 bases, and 11 bases lay between the germline ends. Per germline, CDR1 SEHNR and CDR2 FQNEAQ (reference sequence). CDR3 length: 13 amino acids. The CDR3 nucleotides are TGTGCCAGCAGCTCCCACCCCAGGGATACGCAGTATTTT. It specifies CASSSHPRDTQYF.

This sequence joins TRBV6-5 and TRBJ2-4, with TRBD1 identical over 7 bases. The CDR3 spans 15 residues. V dropped 6 bases and J dropped 0; count of bases not matched to a gene: 5. Germline lookup yields CDR1 MNHEY and CDR2 SVGAGI. CDR3 in DNA: TGTGCCAGCAGACAGGGACAGCTAGCCAAAAACATTCAGTACTTC. Residues: CASRQGQLAKNIQYF.

This clone was counted a few times. The genes are TRBV7-3 and TRBJ1-1; a weak D match, TRBD1 (6 bases). The V gene's germline CDR1 is SGHTA and CDR2 FQGTGA. CDR3 length: 14 amino acids. Trimming left V 5 bases short and J 4 bases short, with 14 bases between. DNA for the CDR3: TGTGCCAGCAGCGCAACAGGGACCGGCACTGAAGCTTTCTTT. It codes for CASSATGTGTEAFF.

This sequence joins TRBV28 and TRBJ1-6; 11 bases agree with TRBD1. Germline-derived CDR1 and CDR2 are MDHEN and SYDVKM. This CDR3 is built from 16 residues. Trimming removed 3 bases from V and 7 bases from J; junction bases left unmatched: 5. CDR3 residues: CASSLAGQGGNSPLHF. CDR3 coding DNA: TGTGCCAGCAGTTTGGCGGGACAGGGGGGAAATTCACCCCTCCACTTT. Supplemented by reference TRBV28 and TRBJ1-6, the full variable domain reads DVKVTQSSRYLVKRTGEKVFLECVQDMDHENMFWYRQDPGLGLRLIYFSYDVKMKEKGDIPEGYSVSREKKERFSLILESASTNQTSMYLCASSLAGQGGNSPLHFGNGTRLTVT.

J is TRBJ2-5 and V is TRBV6-1; D unclear. CDR3 size: 14 residues. Germline V gene data show CDR1 as MNHNS and CDR2 as SASEGT. With 5 bases removed from V and 0 bases from J, the gap between germline ends came to 10 bases. The CDR3 loop reads CASSQSRNQETQYF. The CDR3 DNA sequence: TGTGCCAGCAGTCAGTCCCGCAACCAAGAGACCCAGTACTTC.

V is TRBV2 and J is TRBJ2-5; no definite D call. V was trimmed by 2 bases and J by 1 base, leaving 5 bases between them. The CDR3 has 13 amino acids. Germline V gene data show CDR1 as SNHLY and CDR2 as FYNNEI. The CDR3 bases are TGTGCCAGCAGTGAACAGATCCAAGAGACCCAGTACTTC. Translation gives CASSEQIQETQYF.

CDR3 region: CATSMGAAGSSYNEQFF. CDR3 nucleotide sequence: TGTGCCACCAGCATGGGGGCAGCGGGGAGCTCCTACAATGAGCAGTTCTTC. The chain carries TRBV15 and TRBJ2-1; maybe TRBD2 (7 bases). V was cut by 4 bases and J by 0 bases, with 16 bases left in between. Germline V CDR1 and CDR2: LNHNV, YYDKDF (reference sequence). The CDR3 consists of 17 residues.

The chain joins TRBV4-1 to TRBJ2-3; tentatively, D is TRBD2 (7 bases). Germline V lookup: CDR1 MGHRA, CDR2 YSYEKL. V was pared by 7 bases and J by 5 bases, with 13 bases between. This CDR3 is 13 amino acids long. CDR3 loop: CASKRGARDTQYF. Written as DNA, the CDR3 is TGCGCCAGCAAACGGGGGGCCCGAGATACGCAGTATTTT.

This chain uses TRBV27 with TRBJ2-1; weak D call: TRBD2 (6 bases). Germline V gene lookup returns CDR1 MNHEY and CDR2 SMNVEV (reference sequence). The CDR3 is made up of 17 amino acids. The V end was cut by 3 bases, the J end by 0 bases, with 15 bases between. CDR3 DNA: TGTGCCAGCAGTTTCCGTCGCGGGGCTAGCTCCTACAATGAGCAGTTCTTC. This gives the protein CASSFRRGASSYNEQFF.

V is TRBV27 and J is TRBJ2-3; tentatively, D is TRBD2 (5 bases). CDR3 length equals 16 residues. Germline loops: CDR1 MNHEY, CDR2 SMNVEV (reference sequence). Trimming removed 5 bases at V and 3 bases at J, with 18 bases between. Written as DNA, the CDR3 is TGTGCCAGCAGTCGCACTAGAGACTTAAGGACAGATACGCAGTATTTT. It specifies CASSRTRDLRTDTQYF.

The chain combines TRBV16 with TRBJ2-7, with TRBD2 matching over 9 bases. Germline trimming cut 2 bases from V and 5 bases from J; bases unmatched to any gene: 4. Germline V gene data show CDR1 as KGHSY and CDR2 as FQNENV. CDR3 length: 14 amino acids. DNA of the CDR3: TGTGCCAGCAGCCAAACGGGCGGGGGGGACGAGCAGTACTTC. Protein: CASSQTGGGDEQYF.

The rearrangement links TRBV19 to TRBJ2-1; D is unclear. This CDR3 spans 12 amino acids. Trimming cost V 4 bases and J 9 bases, with 10 bases left between them. CDR1 LNHDA and CDR2 SQIVND come from the germline V gene (reference sequence). In nucleotides, the CDR3 is TGTGCCAGTAGTACCTTAGCAGTTGAGCAGTTCTTC. Its protein product is CASSTLAVEQFF.

This clone was seen a few times. V is TRBV5-1 and J is TRBJ2-7, with D unresolved. The CDR3 is 11 residues long. Trimming cost V 2 bases and J 2 bases, with 2 bases left between them. In germline, CDR1 is SGHRS, CDR2 YFSETQ. The CDR3 sequence is CASSFTYEQYF. The CDR3 nucleotides read TGCGCCAGCAGCTTTACCTACGAGCAGTACTTC.

V usage is TRBV29-1 and J usage is TRBJ2-2, with D possibly being TRBD2 (5 bases). The germline gives CDR1 SQVTM, CDR2 ANQGSEA. The CDR3 consists of 12 residues. V was cut by 7 bases and J by 5 bases, with 11 bases left in between. The CDR3: CSALGETGELFF. The CDR3 nucleotides read TGCAGCGCCCTCGGGGAGACCGGGGAGCTGTTTTTT.

The chain uses TRBV5-4 and TRBJ2-7; 8 nucleotides line up with TRBD2. Germline loops: CDR1 SGHNT, CDR2 YYREEE (reference sequence). The CDR3 totals 17 residues. Trimming removed 0 bases from V and 2 bases from J; junction bases left unmatched: 10. The CDR3 is CASSLEFGGGYTYEQYF. The CDR3 DNA reads as TGTGCCAGCAGCTTGGAATTCGGCGGGGGGTATACCTACGAGCAGTACTTC.

The V call is TRBV7-9, the J call TRBJ1-2, with D possibly being TRBD1 (5 bases). CDR1 is SEHNR, CDR2 FQNEAQ, per germline (reference sequence). Trimming removed 5 bases from V and 2 bases from J, with 18 bases in between. This CDR3 contains 16 residues. The CDR3 loop reads CASSATQESFNYGYTF. The CDR3 coding sequence is TGTGCCAGCAGCGCGACACAGGAATCATTCAACTATGGCTACACCTTC.

The rearrangement links TRBV19 to TRBJ2-2, with D maybe TRBD2 (6 bases). The CDR3 contains 18 residues. V was shortened by 2 bases and J by 3 bases, with 19 bases between the two germline ends. CDR1 is LNHDA and CDR2 is SQIVND in the germline V gene (reference sequence). CDR3 in amino acids: CASSIRFSRGFYTGELFF. The CDR3 DNA sequence: TGTGCCAGTAGTATAAGATTCAGTCGGGGGTTCTACACCGGGGAGCTGTTTTTT.

The gene calls are TRBV7-2 and TRBJ2-1; D is perhaps TRBD2 (5 bases). The CDR3 has 13 amino acids. Germline V lookup: CDR1 SGHTA, CDR2 FQGNSA. V was trimmed by 5 bases and J by 9 bases, leaving 14 bases between them. CDR3 protein: CASSLLGSTEQFF. The DNA for the CDR3 is TGTGCCAGCAGCCTCCTGGGGAGCACTGAGCAGTTCTTC.

This chain links TRBV7-9 with TRBJ2-5; 8 bases fit TRBD2. The V segment lost 8 bases and the J segment 2 bases; nucleotides outside the gene matches: 4. Germline CDR1 SEHNR, CDR2 FQNEAQ (reference sequence). This CDR3 comprises 13 residues. The CDR3: CASVSGGQETQYF. CDR3 nucleotides: TGTGCCAGCGTCAGCGGGGGACAAGAGACCCAGTACTTC.

A few counts support this clone. J is TRBJ1-2 and V is TRBV5-8; the D is unclear. Germline assignment: CDR1 SGHTS and CDR2 YDEGEE. The CDR3 sequence is 16 residues long. Deletions cut 0 bases from V and 4 bases from J, with 16 bases between. Written as DNA, the CDR3 is TGTGCCAGCAGCTTGGAACCGGGAATGGGCGCCTATGGCTACACCTTC. It specifies CASSLEPGMGAYGYTF.

The chain combines TRBV27 with TRBJ2-2, with a weak D call TRBD2 (5 bases). Trimming stripped 6 bases from V and 6 bases from J, with 11 bases between. The germline CDR1 and CDR2 sequences are MNHEY and SMNVEV (reference sequence). The CDR3 has 13 residues. The CDR3 spells CASSPLGSGELFF. Written as DNA, the CDR3 is TGTGCCAGCAGCCCACTAGGGTCCGGGGAGCTGTTTTTT.

J is TRBJ1-1 and V is TRBV6-1, with a weak D call TRBD1 (6 bases). CDR1 is MNHNS and CDR2 is SASEGT in the germline V gene. The V and J ends lost 10 bases and 0 bases respectively, with 9 bases between them. The CDR3 length is 12 residues. The CDR3 reads CAIQGMNTEAFF. Here the CDR3 DNA reads TGTGCCATCCAGGGGATGAACACTGAAGCTTTCTTT.